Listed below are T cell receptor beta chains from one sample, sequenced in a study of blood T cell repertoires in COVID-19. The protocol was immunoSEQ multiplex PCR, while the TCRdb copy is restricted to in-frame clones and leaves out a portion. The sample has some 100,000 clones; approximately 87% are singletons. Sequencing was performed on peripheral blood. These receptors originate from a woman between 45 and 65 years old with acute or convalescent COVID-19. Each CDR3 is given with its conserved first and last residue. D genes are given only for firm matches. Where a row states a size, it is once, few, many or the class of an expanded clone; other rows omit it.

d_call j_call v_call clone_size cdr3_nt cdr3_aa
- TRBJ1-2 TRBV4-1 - TGCGCCAGCAGCCAAGATAAGGCAGGGGTTCCACATATGGGCTACACCTTC CASSQDKAGVPHMGYTF
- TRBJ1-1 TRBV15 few TGTGCCACCAGCAGAGATGTCACAGGGAACACTGAAGCTTTCTTT CATSRDVTGNTEAFF
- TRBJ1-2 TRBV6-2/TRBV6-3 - TGTGCCAGCAGTCAGGACAGTAACTATGGCTACACCTTC CASSQDSNYGYTF
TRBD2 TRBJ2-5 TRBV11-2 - TGTGCCAGCAGCTTACTTACTAGCGGGGAGACCCAGTACTTC CASSLLTSGETQYF
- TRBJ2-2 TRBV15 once TGTGCCACCAGCAGAGATACGCCCAGGGGGGAGACCGGGGAGCTGTTTTTT CATSRDTPRGETGELFF
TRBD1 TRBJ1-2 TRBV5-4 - TGTGCCAGCAGCCTTGACAGGGGCGCCTCTAACTATGGCTACACCTTC CASSLDRGASNYGYTF
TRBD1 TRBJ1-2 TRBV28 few TGTGCCAGCAGTTTATCCCTACAGGGGCCCTATGGCTACACCTTC CASSLSLQGPYGYTF
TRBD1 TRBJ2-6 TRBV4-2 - TGTGCCAGCAGCCAAGGCACAGGGGGCTCCTCTGGGGCCAACGTCCTGACTTTC CASSQGTGGSSGANVLTF
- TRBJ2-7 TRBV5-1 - TGCGCCAGCAGCCCTCTCCGGGCAGGGCAATCCTACGAGCAGTACTTC CASSPLRAGQSYEQYF
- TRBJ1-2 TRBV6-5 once TGTGCCAGCAGTCCCAGGGGCCACACGGGGGGCTACACCTTC CASSPRGHTGGYTF
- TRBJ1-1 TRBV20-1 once TGCAGTGCTCGACTCCACACTGAAGCTTTCTTT CSARLHTEAFF
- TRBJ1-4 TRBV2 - TGTGCCACCAGCTACCTACGCGAAAAACTGTTTTTT CATSYLREKLFF
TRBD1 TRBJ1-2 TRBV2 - TGTGCCAGCAGGCCGGGACAGGGGAACTATGGCTACACCTTC CASRPGQGNYGYTF
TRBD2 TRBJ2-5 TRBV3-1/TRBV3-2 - TGTGCCAGCAGCCAAGCACGGGGGGGCTTGGATCAAGAGACCCAGTACTTC CASSQARGGLDQETQYF
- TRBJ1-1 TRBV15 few TGTGCCACCAGCAGAGATTCGTACGGCGGAGTCGAAGCTTTCTTT CATSRDSYGGVEAFF
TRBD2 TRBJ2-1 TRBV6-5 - TGTGCCAGCAGCCCGGGGGGTCTCTACAATGAGCAGTTCTTC CASSPGGLYNEQFF
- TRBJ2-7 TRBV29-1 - TGCAGCGTCGAGAAAGGGACTGGGGGGTGGGAGCAGTACTTC CSVEKGTGGWEQYF
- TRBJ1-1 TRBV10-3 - TGTGCCATCAGTGAGACAGGGTCGAACACTGAAGCTTTCTTT CAISETGSNTEAFF
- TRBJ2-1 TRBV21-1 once TGTGCCAGCAGCTCCGGGACTTTGACATACAATGAGCAGTTCTTC CASSSGTLTYNEQFF
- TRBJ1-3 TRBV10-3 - TGTGCCATCAGTGACCGGGGAAACACCATATATTTT CAISDRGNTIYF
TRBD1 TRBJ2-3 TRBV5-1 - TGCGCCAGCAGCCTCGACAGGGAGACGCAGTATTTT CASSLDRETQYF
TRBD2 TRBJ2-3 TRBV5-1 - TGCGCCAGCAGACTAGCGGGGATCACAGATACGCAGTATTTT CASRLAGITDTQYF
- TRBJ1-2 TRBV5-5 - TGTGCCAGCAGCTTGGCCGGGTATGGCTACACCTTC CASSLAGYGYTF
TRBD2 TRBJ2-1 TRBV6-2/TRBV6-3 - TGTGCCAGCAGTAGAAGACTAGCGGGGGGTCACTACATCAATGAGCAGTTCTTC CASSRRLAGGHYINEQFF
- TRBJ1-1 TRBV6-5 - TGTGCCAGCAGTTACCTCGGGGTTCGTGGGAACACTGAAGCTTTCTTT CASSYLGVRGNTEAFF
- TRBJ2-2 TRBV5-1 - TGCGCCAGCAGCTTGGGGAGTGCCGGGGAGCTGTTTTTT CASSLGSAGELFF
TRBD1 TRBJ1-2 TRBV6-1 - TGTGCCAGCAGTGATACAGGGGAATGGAGGTATGGCTACACCTTC CASSDTGEWRYGYTF
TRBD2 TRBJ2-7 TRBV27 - TGTGCCAGCCGTTTCCAGGCTAGCGGGACCTACGAGCAGTACTTC CASRFQASGTYEQYF
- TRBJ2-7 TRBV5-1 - TGCGCCAGCTGTATAGACAGGCCCCCGTCCTACGAGCAGTACTTC CASCIDRPPSYEQYF
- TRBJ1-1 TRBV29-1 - TGCAGCGGGCGAAGGGCGCAGGGGACTGAAGCTTTCTTT CSGRRAQGTEAFF
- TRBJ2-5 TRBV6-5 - TGTGCCAGCAGTTACTCAAGGGGAGAGACCCAGTACTTC CASSYSRGETQYF
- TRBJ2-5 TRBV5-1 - TGCGCCAGCAGTTTGGGCTACTCGGAGACCCAGTACTTC CASSLGYSETQYF
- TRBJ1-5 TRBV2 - TGTGCCAGCAGTGGCCGGGGGGGGCCCGATCAGCCCCAGCATTTT CASSGRGGPDQPQHF
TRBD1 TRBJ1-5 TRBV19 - TGTGCCAGTAGTATTCCGGGACAGGTTTCGAGCAATCAGCCCCAGCATTTT CASSIPGQVSSNQPQHF
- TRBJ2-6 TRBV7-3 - TGTGCCAGCGGCCAAGGGGACTCTGGGGCCAACGTCCTGACTTTC CASGQGDSGANVLTF
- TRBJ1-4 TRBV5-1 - TGCGCCAGCAGGTCGGAAGGGAGGGAGGATGAAAAACTGTTTTTT CASRSEGREDEKLFF
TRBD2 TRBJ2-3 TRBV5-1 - TGCGCCAGCAGCTATGGACTAGCGGGGGGGCCCGGCGGCTTGGGAACGCAGTATTTT CASSYGLAGGPGGLGTQYF
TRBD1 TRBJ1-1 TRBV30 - TGTGCCTGGAACCGGGACAGCACTGAAGCTTTCTTT CAWNRDSTEAFF
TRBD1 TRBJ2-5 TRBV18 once TGTGCCAGCTCACCTACAGGGGTTGGAGAGACCCAGTACTTC CASSPTGVGETQYF
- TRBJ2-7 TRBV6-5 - TGTGCCAGCCTCCCAGGAGGGTCTGGGTCCTACGAGCAGTACTTC CASLPGGSGSYEQYF
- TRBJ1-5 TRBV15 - TGTGCCACCAGCAGCTCAGGGTATCAGCCCCAGCATTTT CATSSSGYQPQHF
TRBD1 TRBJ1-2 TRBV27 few TGTGCCAGCAGTTTACGAAGGACAGGGGGCAACTATGGCTACACCTTC CASSLRRTGGNYGYTF
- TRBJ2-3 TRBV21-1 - TGTGCCAGCAGCGGGGGGGACCTAGCGGGGTTTAACTGGTTATTGGTAGATACGCAGTATTTT CASSGGDLAGFNWLLVDTQYF
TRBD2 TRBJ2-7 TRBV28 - TGTGCCAGCAGACCTACCGCCACTAGCGGCCCCTACGAGCAGTACTTC CASRPTATSGPYEQYF
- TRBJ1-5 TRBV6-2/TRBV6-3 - TGTGCCAGCAGCCCTATCGGTGACAGGAGCAATCAGCCCCAGCATTTT CASSPIGDRSNQPQHF
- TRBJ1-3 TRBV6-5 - TGTGCCAGCAGGACCGGAGGAGCTGGAAACACCATATATTTT CASRTGGAGNTIYF
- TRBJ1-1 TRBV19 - TGTGCCAGCGTATTGAACACTGAAGCTTTCTTT CASVLNTEAFF
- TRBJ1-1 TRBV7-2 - TGTGCCAGCAAGGGTTTTCAGGGCACTGAAGCTTTCTTT CASKGFQGTEAFF
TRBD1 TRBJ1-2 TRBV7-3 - TGTGCCAGCAGCCGCGACAGGGTGGGTGGCTACACCTTC CASSRDRVGGYTF
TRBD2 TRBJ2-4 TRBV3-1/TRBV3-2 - TGTGCCAGCAGCCCGAGTCGAGCTACTAGCGGGAGGACCAAAAACATTCAGTACTTC CASSPSRATSGRTKNIQYF
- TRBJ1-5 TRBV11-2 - TGTGCCAGCAGCTTAGGTCCAGGGCGGACAAATTTCTTT CASSLGPGRTNFF
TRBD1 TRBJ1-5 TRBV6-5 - TGTGCCACCTCAACAGGGGCCTATCAGCCCCAGCATTTT CATSTGAYQPQHF
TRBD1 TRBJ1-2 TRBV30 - TGTGCCTGGAGTAGGGCGACAGGGAATTCCTATGGCTACACCTTC CAWSRATGNSYGYTF
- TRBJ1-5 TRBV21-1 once TGTGCCAGCAGCCTCCGGGAACACTATAGCAATCAGCCCCAGCATTTT CASSLREHYSNQPQHF